This TCR beta chain was recovered during a study of shared clonotypes between healthy human individuals. Assay used: immunoSEQ multiplex PCR; TCRdb lists only in-frame clones, some missing. The sample contains hundreds of thousands of clones, just over 75% of which appear only once. In this sample, this clone turned up once. V lost 0 bases to trimming and J lost 2 bases, with 14 bases between them. This CDR3 has 16 residues. CDR1 and CDR2 (germline): LGHNA, YNFKEQ. The J gene is TRBJ2-7, the V gene TRBV4-2, with D maybe TRBD1 (6 bases). The clonotype originates from a middle-aged woman in good health. Some clones in this sample may be carry-over from other donors' samples. Sequences were obtained from PBMCs. The DNA of the CDR3 is TGTGCCAGCAGCCAAGATCTTGGGACACAGACCTACGAGCAGTACTTC. It specifies CASSQDLGTQTYEQYF.